The rows below give T cell receptor beta chains drawn from one sample of a study of cytotoxic CD8 clonotypes in ibrutinib-treated CLL. Assay used: immunoSEQ multiplex PCR; TCRdb lists only in-frame clones, some missing. The sample has hundreds of thousands of clones, roughly 85% seen once. Sequencing was performed on PBMCs, taken before ibrutinib treatment. These receptor sequences come from a human donor with chronic lymphocytic leukemia. The CDR3 runs from the conserved cysteine through the conserved F or W. The D gene is left open where the match is weak. The listing skips clone size in some rows; elsewhere it reads once, few, many or a size class.

size: .
V: TRBV7-6
D: TRBD1
J: TRBJ2-5
CDR3: CASSSDRGQETQYF
DNA: TGTGCCAGCAGCTCGGACAGGGGGCAAGAGACCCAGTACTTC

size: .
V: TRBV27
D: .
J: TRBJ2-7
CDR3: CASSTGPRSYEQYF
DNA: TGTGCCAGCAGTACGGGACCGCGCTCCTACGAGCAGTACTTC

size: .
V: TRBV30
D: .
J: TRBJ2-1
CDR3: CAWGRSWDEQFF
DNA: TGTGCCTGGGGACGGTCATGGGATGAGCAGTTCTTC

size: .
V: TRBV6-4
D: .
J: TRBJ2-2
CDR3: CASSDSFRRGTGELFF
DNA: TGTGCCAGCAGTGACTCGTTTCGTCGCGGCACCGGGGAGCTGTTTTTT

size: .
V: TRBV5-4
D: TRBD2
J: TRBJ2-1
CDR3: CASSGTSGSSYNEQFF
DNA: TGTGCCAGCAGCGGGACTAGCGGGAGCTCCTACAATGAGCAGTTCTTC

size: .
V: TRBV15
D: .
J: TRBJ2-7
CDR3: CATSRDLTTSSYEQYF
DNA: TGTGCCACCAGCAGAGATCTGACAACAAGCTCCTACGAGCAGTACTTC

size: .
V: TRBV9
D: .
J: TRBJ1-1
CDR3: CASARGTEAFF
DNA: TGTGCCAGCGCACGGGGCACTGAAGCTTTCTTT

size: .
V: TRBV6-5
D: .
J: TRBJ2-7
CDR3: CASSYSRRGAYEQYF
DNA: TGTGCCAGCAGTTACTCACGACGGGGGGCTTACGAGCAGTACTTC

size: few
V: TRBV5-1
D: TRBD2
J: TRBJ2-1
CDR3: CASSLSGTSVYNEQFF
DNA: TGCGCCAGCAGCTTGAGCGGGACTAGCGTCTACAATGAGCAGTTCTTC

size: .
V: TRBV29-1
D: .
J: TRBJ2-3
CDR3: CSVAWSSTDTQYF
DNA: TGCAGCGTTGCATGGAGTAGCACAGATACGCAGTATTTT

size: .
V: TRBV11-2
D: .
J: TRBJ1-4
CDR3: CASTPSQTLSNEKLFF
DNA: TGTGCCAGCACCCCCTCCCAGACACTCTCTAATGAAAAACTGTTTTTT

size: .
V: TRBV5-4
D: .
J: TRBJ1-2
CDR3: CASSFRGRGQGYTF
DNA: TGTGCCAGCAGCTTTCGAGGCAGGGGTCAAGGCTACACCTTC

size: few
V: TRBV11-1
D: .
J: TRBJ1-1
CDR3: CASSPGTGTEAFF
DNA: TGTGCCAGCAGCCCAGGCACTGGGACTGAAGCTTTCTTT

size: .
V: TRBV7-2
D: TRBD2
J: TRBJ2-5
CDR3: CASSSRPSGSGQETQYF
DNA: TGTGCCAGCAGCTCCCGTCCTAGCGGGAGTGGCCAAGAGACCCAGTACTTC

size: .
V: TRBV19
D: .
J: TRBJ2-7
CDR3: CASSILAQTAYEQYF
DNA: TGTGCCAGTAGTATCTTAGCACAGACGGCCTACGAGCAGTACTTC

size: once
V: TRBV5-6
D: TRBD2
J: TRBJ2-7
CDR3: CASSLVSLAGGPNEQYF
DNA: TGTGCCAGCAGCTTGGTGTCACTAGCGGGAGGTCCAAACGAGCAGTACTTC

size: .
V: TRBV4-3
D: .
J: TRBJ2-2
CDR3: CASSQDYQPWGTGELFF
DNA: TGCGCCAGCAGCCAAGATTATCAGCCGTGGGGCACCGGGGAGCTGTTTTTT

size: .
V: TRBV28
D: TRBD1
J: TRBJ1-1
CDR3: CASRQGGPPNTEAFF
DNA: TGTGCCAGCAGGCAGGGGGGCCCGCCGAACACTGAAGCTTTCTTT

size: .
V: TRBV5-4
D: .
J: TRBJ2-5
CDR3: CASSLGVETTAETQYF
DNA: TGTGCCAGCAGCTTGGGTGTTGAGACAACCGCAGAGACCCAGTACTTC

size: .
V: TRBV7-3
D: TRBD2
J: TRBJ2-1
CDR3: CASSLLAGDNEQFF
DNA: TGTGCCAGCAGCTTACTAGCGGGAGACAATGAGCAGTTCTTC

size: .
V: TRBV29-1
D: .
J: TRBJ2-7
CDR3: CSVLGTIYEQYF
DNA: TGCAGCGTCCTCGGGACAATCTACGAGCAGTACTTC

size: .
V: TRBV5-6
D: TRBD2
J: TRBJ2-7
CDR3: CASSFERGNYEQYF
DNA: TGTGCCAGCAGCTTCGAGCGGGGGAACTACGAGCAGTACTTC

size: .
V: TRBV4-3
D: .
J: TRBJ1-4
CDR3: CASSQDLGRGEKLFF
DNA: TGCGCCAGCAGCCAAGATCTGGGCCGGGGTGAAAAACTGTTTTTT

size: .
V: TRBV19
D: .
J: TRBJ2-7
CDR3: CASSSGAGYEQYF
DNA: TGTGCCAGTAGCTCGGGGGCCGGATACGAGCAGTACTTC

size: .
V: TRBV29-1
D: .
J: TRBJ2-7
CDR3: CSVAPYRASRGWGYEQYF
DNA: TGCAGCGTTGCCCCTTACCGGGCTAGCAGGGGTTGGGGGTACGAGCAGTACTTC

size: .
V: TRBV4-1
D: .
J: TRBJ2-6
CDR3: CASSQDWVTPSGANVLTF
DNA: TGCGCCAGCAGCCAAGATTGGGTGACGCCTTCTGGGGCCAACGTCCTGACTTTC

size: .
V: TRBV6-5
D: TRBD2
J: TRBJ2-1
CDR3: CAGNRRASGYNEQFF
DNA: TGTGCCGGAAATCGTAGGGCTAGCGGGTACAATGAGCAGTTCTTC

size: .
V: TRBV6-5
D: .
J: TRBJ2-7
CDR3: CASRDPGPSSYEQYF
DNA: TGTGCCAGCAGAGATCCGGGGCCGAGCTCCTACGAGCAGTACTTC

size: .
V: TRBV2
D: TRBD2
J: TRBJ2-5
CDR3: CASRRLAGSPGTQYF
DNA: TGTGCCAGCAGACGACTAGCGGGATCTCCGGGGACCCAGTACTTC

size: .
V: TRBV5-1
D: TRBD2
J: TRBJ2-1
CDR3: CASSLGDGTRFPFF
DNA: TGCGCCAGCAGCTTGGGGGATGGGACTAGATTTCCGTTCTTC

size: .
V: TRBV30
D: .
J: TRBJ2-1
CDR3: CAWSVRGVYNEQFF
DNA: TGTGCCTGGAGCGTCAGGGGGGTCTACAATGAGCAGTTCTTC

size: .
V: TRBV11-2
D: .
J: TRBJ2-5
CDR3: CASKLEGGRRAETQYF
DNA: TGTGCCAGCAAATTGGAGGGGGGGCGCCGCGCCGAGACCCAGTACTTC

size: .
V: TRBV7-4
D: .
J: TRBJ2-7
CDR3: CASRYRVIPYEQYF
DNA: TGTGCCAGCAGATACAGGGTTATCCCCTACGAGCAGTACTTC

size: .
V: TRBV6-5
D: .
J: TRBJ1-4
CDR3: CASSYMGATNEKLFF
DNA: TGTGCCAGCAGTTACATGGGGGCAACTAATGAAAAACTGTTTTTT

size: .
V: TRBV11-2
D: TRBD2
J: TRBJ2-5
CDR3: CASSLTSGPQETQYF
DNA: TGTGCCAGCAGTCTCACTAGCGGACCACAAGAGACCCAGTACTTC

size: .
V: TRBV30
D: .
J: TRBJ1-1
CDR3: CAWRDSPWGNTEAFF
DNA: TGTGCCTGGCGGGACTCACCCTGGGGCAACACTGAAGCTTTCTTT

size: .
V: TRBV4-2
D: TRBD2
J: TRBJ2-3
CDR3: CASSQVTAGVIDSDTQYF
DNA: TGTGCCAGCAGCCAAGTGACAGCGGGAGTCATCGACAGCGATACGCAGTATTTT

size: few
V: TRBV5-4
D: .
J: TRBJ2-3
CDR3: CASSLVDYTDTQYF
DNA: TGTGCCAGCAGCTTGGTGGACTACACAGATACGCAGTATTTT

size: .
V: TRBV5-1
D: TRBD1
J: TRBJ2-7
CDR3: CASSSGTAISYEQYF
DNA: TGCGCCAGCAGCTCCGGGACAGCCATCTCCTACGAGCAGTACTTC

size: .
V: TRBV9
D: .
J: TRBJ1-2
CDR3: CASSVAFAAANYGYTF
DNA: TGTGCCAGCAGCGTAGCTTTCGCAGCAGCTAACTATGGCTACACCTTC

size: .
V: TRBV11-2
D: .
J: TRBJ2-7
CDR3: CASSLAGDAYEQYF
DNA: TGTGCCAGCAGCTTAGCGGGGGACGCTTACGAGCAGTACTTC

size: .
V: TRBV5-8
D: .
J: TRBJ1-3
CDR3: CASSLGISGNTIYF
DNA: TGTGCCAGCAGCCTGGGGATCTCTGGAAACACCATATATTTT

size: .
V: TRBV28
D: .
J: TRBJ2-7
CDR3: CASNPGVREQYF
DNA: TGTGCCAGCAACCCAGGGGTGAGGGAGCAGTACTTC

size: .
V: TRBV6-5
D: TRBD2
J: TRBJ2-1
CDR3: CASSAGRNNEQFF
DNA: TGTGCCAGCTCAGCGGGACGCAACAATGAGCAGTTCTTC

size: .
V: TRBV9
D: .
J: TRBJ1-2
CDR3: CASSVVGHNYGYTF
DNA: TGTGCCAGCAGCGTAGTCGGCCACAACTATGGCTACACCTTC

size: .
V: TRBV7-2
D: .
J: TRBJ1-4
CDR3: CASSFPGQGLFF
DNA: TGTGCCAGCAGCTTTCCGGGACAAGGGCTGTTTTTT

size: .
V: TRBV9
D: TRBD1
J: TRBJ1-4
CDR3: CASSSGQRLNEKLFF
DNA: TGTGCCAGCAGCTCGGGACAGCGGTTGAATGAAAAACTGTTTTTT